The source of this TCR beta chain is a study of blood T cell repertoires in COVID-19. Study as a whole: Spain, Italy and the United States supplied samples that represented acute and convalescent COVID-19. PBMCs, B-cell-depleted T cells, or T cells were the source of the cDNA or gDNA that made up the material.

The ends lost 2 bases at V and 5 bases at J; junction bases unmatched: 5. The CDR3 runs to 15 residues. CDR1 is SGHTA and CDR2 is FQGNSA in the germline V gene. In the original processing: Amplifying reference gene primers gave estimates of nucleated cell counts. The data were produced by immunoSEQ multiplex PCR, yet TCRdb's version contains in-frame clones alone and is incomplete. V and J calls and clone size are given by that table; D and trimming were obtained from the DNA. The table has roughly 190,000 clones, more than 60% seen once; the top ten hold roughly an eighth. The clonotype comes from a woman aged 45-59 years with acute or convalescent COVID-19. The chain links TRBV7-2 to TRBJ2-1; 8 bases are a match to TRBD2. The specimen was peripheral blood. The DNA for the CDR3 is TGTGCCAGCAGCTTAATGAGCGGGAGTGACAATGAGCAGTTCTTC. Its protein product is CASSLMSGSDNEQFF.